These 12 T cell receptor beta chains were sequenced from one sample in a study of response to subunit inactivated influenza vaccine. One entry per CDR3 protein results from TCRdb running MiXCR on the RT-PCR reads. The data contain roughly 570,000 distinct CDR3 sequences, approximately 12% of them singletons. The starting material was PBMCs from blood, obtained 40 to 50 days after vaccination. Source of these receptors: a man aged 45-65 years who received an inactivated influenza vaccine.

This clonotype was seen more than once but under ten times. The junction departs from the called germline gene at one end, perhaps through a read error. The chain is built from TRBV12-3 or TRBV12-4 and TRBJ1-2; 9 positions match TRBD1. The CDR3 is made up of 12 amino acids. The DNA of the CDR3 is TGTGCCAGCAGCCCGGGACAGGGAGTAGGATTCTTC. Translation: CASSPGQGVGFF.

There are a few counts of this clonotype. The V call is TRBV4-3, the J call TRBJ1-2; weak D call: TRBD1 (6 bases). The V gene's germline CDR1 is LGHNA and CDR2 YSLEER. The CDR3 is 15 amino acids. V was shortened by 3 bases and J by 0 bases, with 11 bases between the two germline ends. The CDR3, as DNA: TGCGCCAGCAGCCAGGAACAGGGAGCTAACTATGGCTACACCTTC. This gives the protein CASSQEQGANYGYTF.

This clonotype was observed a single time. The chain is built from TRBV7-3 and TRBJ2-1; 7 bases agree with TRBD2. Trimming took 0 bases from V and 6 from J; bases not matched to a gene: 11. Germline values: CDR1 SGHTA, CDR2 FQGTGA. This CDR3 is 17 amino acids long. The CDR3 nucleotides read TGTGCCAGCAGCTTAACGACCGGGAGGTACGCCCCCAATGAGCAGTTCTTC. Translating it yields CASSLTTGRYAPNEQFF.

The V gene is TRBV5-1, the J gene TRBJ2-1; D perhaps matches TRBD1 (5 bases). This CDR3 is built from 14 residues. V lost 3 bases to trimming and J lost 6 bases, with 13 bases between them. Germline CDR1 is SGHRS and CDR2 is YFSETQ. CDR3 protein: CASSSNRRLNEQFF. The CDR3, as DNA: TGCGCCAGCAGCTCCAACAGGCGCCTCAATGAGCAGTTCTTC.

There are a few counts of this clonotype. The CDR3 DNA sequence: TGTGCCACCAGTCCTCACGCCAGCTACGAGCAGTACTTC. Its protein product is CATSPHASYEQYF. The chain carries TRBV24-1 and TRBJ2-7; no clear D. V was cut by 6 bases and J by 3 bases, with 11 bases left in between. The germline V gene encodes CDR1 KGHDR and CDR2 SFDVKD. This CDR3 has 13 amino acids.

This clonotype was counted only a few times. The J gene is TRBJ1-1, the V gene TRBV15; perhaps TRBD1 as D (5 bases). The CDR3 is 13 amino acids. Per the germline V gene, CDR1 is LNHNV and CDR2 is YYDKDF (reference sequence). V lost 0 bases to trimming and J lost 10 bases, with 12 bases between them. CDR3 nucleotides: TGTGCCACCAGCAGAGATCGGGGGGTCGGAGCTTTCTTT. It specifies CATSRDRGVGAFF.

V is TRBV7-9 and J is TRBJ2-5; 8 nucleotides align to TRBD2. With V trimmed by 7 bases and J by 4 bases, 5 bases remained unmatched. Germline CDR1 is SEHNR and CDR2 is FQNEAQ (reference sequence). The CDR3 extends over 13 amino acids. CDR3 DNA sequence: TGTGCCAGCATAAGCGGGAGACGAGAGACCCAGTACTTC. Translation gives CASISGRRETQYF.

This clonotype was seen at least ten times. The gene calls are TRBV5-1 and TRBJ1-2; D is perhaps TRBD1 (5 bases). Trimming removed 7 bases from V and 4 bases from J, with 17 bases in between. CDR3 size: 14 residues. Per germline, CDR1 SGHRS and CDR2 YFSETQ. The CDR3 coding sequence is TGCGCCAGCTCACCCGGGCTGGGGACCTATGGCTACACCTTC. Protein sequence: CASSPGLGTYGYTF. The complete variable domain, with remaining parts taken from reference TRBV5-1 and TRBJ1-2, reads KAGVTQTPRYLIKTRGQQVTLSCSPISGHRSVSWYQQTPGQGLQFLFEYFSETQRNKGNFPGRFSGRQFSNSRSEMNVSTLELGDSALYLCASSPGLGTYGYTFGSGTRLTVV.

The table lists this clonotype with a few counts. V and J are TRBV10-3 and TRBJ2-1, with 7 bases lining up with TRBD2. J was trimmed by 4 bases and V by 7 bases; bases with no gene match: 7. This CDR3 contains 14 residues. Germline values: CDR1 ENHRY, CDR2 SYGVKD. The CDR3 coding sequence is TGTGCCATCAAAGGGACTAACCTATACAATGAGCAGTTCTTC. This translates into CAIKGTNLYNEQFF.

This chain joins TRBV5-1 and TRBJ2-3; the D gene is possibly TRBD1 (6 bases). Trimming took 4 bases from V and 8 from J, leaving 17 bases between them. The CDR3 runs 14 residues. The germline V gene encodes CDR1 SGHRS and CDR2 YFSETQ. CDR3 region: CASSDGQRTGTQYF. The DNA of the CDR3 is TGCGCCAGCAGCGACGGACAGAGGACGGGTACGCAGTATTTT. Variable domain in full (rest from reference TRBV5-1 and TRBJ2-3): KAGVTQTPRYLIKTRGQQVTLSCSPISGHRSVSWYQQTPGQGLQFLFEYFSETQRNKGNFPGRFSGRQFSNSRSEMNVSTLELGDSALYLCASSDGQRTGTQYFGPGTRLTVL.

In this sample, this clonotype turned up a few times. The chain employs TRBV3-1 and TRBJ2-7; TRBD1 matches 7 bases. In germline, CDR1 is LGHDT, CDR2 YNNKEL (reference sequence). Trimming at V came to 1 base and at J to 3 bases, leaving 3 bases not matched to a gene. The CDR3 contains 14 residues. CDR3 in amino acids: CASSQGTGLYEQYF. The CDR3 nucleotides read TGTGCCAGCAGCCAAGGGACAGGCCTCTACGAGCAGTACTTC.

This clonotype was seen a few times. This sequence joins TRBV20-1 and TRBJ2-7; D uncertain. CDR3 size: 14 residues. Trimming removed 1 base from V and 3 bases from J, with 13 bases in between. Germline-derived CDR1 and CDR2 are DFQATT and SNEGSKA (reference sequence). In nucleotides, the CDR3 is TGCAGTGCTAGAGCTTATCCCATCAACTACGAGCAGTACTTC. This gives the protein CSARAYPINYEQYF.